This T cell receptor beta chain emerged from a study of blood T cell repertoires in COVID-19 (TCRdb year 2020). The study in broad terms: Collaborator samples came from the United States, Italy and Spain and covered acute and convalescent phases of COVID-19. The material from the prospective study consisted of cDNA or gDNA derived from T cells, B-cell-depleted T cells, or PBMCs. Deeply sampled blood TCRbeta repertoires from subjects exposed to, actively infected with, or recovered from COVID-19 were included in the dataset. The repertoires were made available in a free public database intended to serve as a resource for research on the immune response to SARS-CoV-2. The samples were drawn from two sources: the first 160 participants of the ongoing ImmuneRACE study, and 1,254 subjects contributed by 6 global collaborators. The sample metadata nearly always contained a de-identified subject ID, COVID-19 status, age in years and sex. Where available, HLA class I and class II types were taken from metadata supplied by the sample provider and were not determined by assay-based typing.

Details on this clone: The antigen it binds to is not known. Nothing much larger sits one base from this clone, and base qualities are not available.

TCRbeta CDR3 regions were amplified from genomic DNA using the immunoSEQ Assay, a bias-controlled multiplex PCR. For the original study's pipeline: Nucleated cell counts per sample were estimated from amplification of reference gene primers within the assay. To quantify the absolute abundance of each unique TCRbeta CDR3 rearrangement, sequence reads were collapsed and filtered. For each sample, productive Simpson clonality was calculated as the square root of Simpson's diversity index across productive rearrangements. Imported from immuneACCESS, the table was reduced by TCRdb to in-frame sequences with V and J called. These copies leave out some clones; in studies compared against another copy, an unresolved V gene accounts for under half, and the cause of the remainder is not known. V and J calls and clone size are those listed in that table; D and trimming were worked out from the DNA. This sample lists around 290,000 clones; approximately 88% were detected once. The ten top clones hold 1.7% of the sample.

Broader findings and caveats from the paper: The amount of clinical and demographic metadata varied by source and participant and was provided uncurated.

Enrolling through a virtual design, the prospective study's participants ranged in age from roughly 18 to 95 years and lived across 24 United States geographic areas. In the prospective study, cohorts were assigned on the basis of participant-reported clinical history obtained from a screening survey and a study questionnaire. Recovered participants in ImmuneRACE Cohort 3 were defined as having two consecutive negative NP/OP PCR tests, clearance from a healthcare professional, or resolution of symptoms. Mobile phlebotomists in the prospective study collected whole blood, serum and a nasopharyngeal or oropharyngeal swab from every participant. Over a 2-month period, participants in the prospective study had the option of providing additional blood draws and questionnaires. Before DNA extraction, blood samples from the prospective study were shipped at room temperature or frozen. This TCR was sampled from a woman aged 40 to 50 who had recovered from COVID-19. Sequenced material: PBMCs or T cells enriched from blood (not recorded which).

The CDR3 sequence is CASSFGTATNEKLFF. In nucleotides, the sequence is TGCGCCAGCAGCTTCGGGACTGCAACTAATGAAAAACTGTTTTTT. Recombination connected TRBV5-1 to TRBJ1-4; TRBD1 is a possible D gene, resting on 5 matching bases. V is shortened by 2 bases, J by 0 bases, and the region joining them spans 8 bases. Looking up the germline V gene yields CDR1 SGHRS and CDR2 YFSETQ. The CDR3 numbers 15 residues from cysteine through phenylalanine. Just CDR3 DNA is preserved here, 45 bases in frame from base 1. Extended through the reference TRBV5-1 and TRBJ1-4 proteins, this CDR3 yields the full variable domain: KAGVTQTPRYLIKTRGQQVTLSCSPISGHRSVSWYQQTPGQGLQFLFEYFSETQRNKGNFPGRFSGRQFSNSRSEMNVSTLELGDSALYLCASSFGTATNEKLFFGSGTQLSVL.